Listed below are T cell receptor beta chains from one sample, sequenced in a study of blood T cells in healthy people across ages. From the 5' RACE reads, TCRdb called clonotypes with MiXCR, one entry per CDR3 protein. The table includes some 760,000 distinct CDR3 sequences, roughly 25% detected once. These sequences were also reported in another study, on T cells of mothers and their children.

Material for sequencing was blood. The origin of the receptors is a boy under 18 in good health. Both conserved end residues are part of each CDR3. A D gene is named only where the DNA matches it firmly. Clone size is given for some rows only: seen once, a few or many times, or a class if the clone is expanded.

v_call	clone_size	d_call	j_call	cdr3_aa	cdr3_nt
TRBV28	few	-	TRBJ1-2	CASSPVLDGNYGYTF	TGTGCCAGCAGTCCGGTATTGGACGGGAACTATGGCTACACCTTC
TRBV7-3	few	-	TRBJ1-1	CASSLGAGARNTEAFF	TGTGCCAGCAGCTTAGGGGCGGGGGCCCGTAACACTGAAGCTTTCTTT
TRBV7-2	-	-	TRBJ2-2	CASSLVITGELFF	TGTGCCAGCAGCTTAGTCATTACCGGGGAGCTGTTTTTT
TRBV15	few	-	TRBJ1-4	CATSSPTGFLKTNEKLFF	TGTGCCACCAGCAGCCCTACAGGGTTCTTAAAAACTAATGAAAAACTGTTTTTT
TRBV7-9	-	TRBD1	TRBJ1-6	CAGSTGGIYSPLHF	TGTGCCGGCAGCACAGGGGGCATTTATTCACCCCTCCACTTT
TRBV28	-	-	TRBJ1-1	CASSLYREGREAFF	TGTGCCAGCAGTTTATACAGGGAGGGCCGGGAAGCTTTCTTT
TRBV3-1	few	TRBD1	TRBJ2-7	CASSQDGQGSREQYF	TGTGCCAGCAGCCAAGACGGACAGGGGTCGCGCGAGCAGTACTTC
TRBV5-6	-	-	TRBJ2-5	CASSLIAEEYQETQYF	TGTGCCAGCAGCTTGATTGCGGAAGAGTACCAAGAGACCCAGTACTTC
TRBV9	few	-	TRBJ1-6	CASASGLHPPLHF	TGTGCCAGCGCCTCGGGACTCCACCCACCCCTCCACTTT
TRBV2	few	TRBD2	TRBJ2-2	CASSTSGGRSTGELFF	TGTGCCAGCAGTACTAGCGGGGGGCGATCCACCGGGGAGCTGTTTTTT
TRBV3-1	few	-	TRBJ1-3	CASSQPGLLSGNTIYF	TGTGCCAGCAGCCAACCCGGACTGCTCTCTGGAAACACCATATATTTT
TRBV28	few	-	TRBJ1-5	CATRQSNRPQHF	TGTGCCACCCGACAGAGCAATCGGCCCCAGCATTTT
TRBV3-1	-	TRBD2	TRBJ2-5	CASSQSGTSMETQYF	TGTGCCAGCAGCCAGTCCGGGACTAGCATGGAGACCCAGTACTTC
TRBV10-2	-	TRBD1	TRBJ2-1	CAIGQGKDNEQFF	TGCGCCATCGGACAGGGGAAAGACAATGAGCAGTTCTTC
TRBV20-1	few	-	TRBJ2-7	CSARSGRPYEQYF	TGCAGTGCTAGGTCAGGGAGGCCCTACGAGCAGTACTTC
TRBV12-3/TRBV12-4	-	TRBD1	TRBJ2-2	CASSLSGTGAGELFF	TGTGCCAGCAGTTTAAGCGGGACAGGGGCCGGGGAGCTGTTTTTT
TRBV20-1	few	-	TRBJ2-7	CSARVHQDRASYEQYF	TGCAGTGCTAGAGTACATCAAGACAGAGCTTCCTACGAGCAGTACTTC
TRBV4-3	-	-	TRBJ2-5	CASSQAFPGRLQETPYF	TGCGCCAGCAGCCAAGCTTTCCCTGGACGGCTCCAAGAGACCCCGTACTTC
TRBV24-1	-	-	TRBJ1-2	CATSDLPFTTF	TGTGCCACCAGTGATTTGCCCTTCACAACATTC
TRBV28	-	-	TRBJ2-7	CASSFWSWLGGAEQYF	TGTGCCAGCAGTTTTTGGTCGTGGCTTGGTGGTGCCGAGCAGTACTTC
TRBV28	few	TRBD1	TRBJ2-7	CAIQRQGVFEQYF	TGTGCCATCCAGAGACAGGGGGTTTTCGAGCAGTACTTC
TRBV6-5	few	-	TRBJ1-2	CASSYVQGGYTF	TGTGCCAGCAGTTACGTCCAGGGTGGCTACACCTTC
TRBV29-1	-	TRBD1	TRBJ2-1	CSVEEPGQGRYNEQFF	TGCAGCGTTGAAGAGCCGGGACAGGGGAGGTACAATGAGCAGTTCTTC
TRBV11-1	-	-	TRBJ2-1	CASSLDTGLLVNEQFF	TGTGCCAGCAGCTTAGATACAGGGCTTTTGGTTAATGAGCAGTTCTTC
TRBV12-3/TRBV12-4	-	-	TRBJ2-5	CASSALAKETQYF	TGTGCCAGCAGTGCCCTAGCCAAAGAGACCCAGTACTTC
TRBV15	few	-	TRBJ2-7	CATSRGNGPSSYEQYF	TGTGCCACCAGCAGGGGAAACGGGCCCAGCTCCTACGAGCAGTACTTC
TRBV6-2/TRBV6-3	-	-	TRBJ1-1	CASVREWATEAFF	TGTGCCAGCGTCCGGGAGTGGGCCACTGAAGCTTTCTTT
TRBV5-1	-	-	TRBJ2-1	CASSLWDPGVEQFF	TGCGCCAGCAGCTTGTGGGACCCGGGGGTTGAGCAGTTCTTC
TRBV2	-	TRBD1	TRBJ2-5	CASRKPGQGGGPQETQYF	TGTGCCAGCAGAAAACCGGGACAGGGAGGAGGCCCACAAGAGACCCAGTACTTC
TRBV7-2	few	TRBD1	TRBJ2-7	CASSSRETGAVYEQYF	TGTGCCAGCAGCTCCAGGGAGACAGGGGCCGTCTACGAGCAGTACTTC
TRBV4-3	few	-	TRBJ2-5	CASSQDLNSYQETQYF	TGCGCCAGCAGCCAAGATCTCAACAGCTATCAAGAGACCCAGTACTTC
TRBV27	few	TRBD1	TRBJ1-5	CATSGTGGQPRHF	TGTGCCACATCCGGGACAGGGGGTCAGCCCCGGCATTTT
TRBV7-9	-	-	TRBJ2-7	CASRPGFRSYEQYF	TGTGCCAGCAGGCCGGGGTTTAGGTCCTACGAGCAGTACTTC
TRBV4-1	once	-	TRBJ2-7	CASSQVGRVYEQYF	TGCGCCAGCAGCCAAGTCGGCAGGGTCTACGAGCAGTACTTC
TRBV7-3	once	TRBD1	TRBJ1-1	CASSLRGLSTEAFF	TGTGCCAGCAGCTTGAGGGGGCTGAGCACTGAAGCTTTCTTT
TRBV14	-	-	TRBJ2-7	CASSQVSWEQYF	TGTGCCAGCAGCCAAGTAAGCTGGGAGCAGTACTTC
TRBV11-2	many	TRBD2	TRBJ2-1	CASSSWGRLADNEQFF	TGTGCCAGCAGCTCCTGGGGAAGGCTAGCGGACAATGAGCAGTTCTTC
TRBV7-4	-	-	TRBJ1-5	CASSLSQGHCQPQHF	TGTGCCAGCAGCTTATCACAGGGACACTGTCAGCCCCAGCATTTT
TRBV29-1	few	TRBD1	TRBJ2-2	CSASDRVKGELFF	TGCAGCGCCTCGGACAGGGTGAAGGGGGAGCTGTTTTTT
TRBV5-6	few	TRBD2	TRBJ2-7	CASSPRPSGGRISYEQYF	TGTGCCAGCAGCCCCCGCCCGTCGGGAGGACGTATTTCCTACGAGCAGTACTTC
TRBV20-1	few	TRBD2	TRBJ2-4	CSARDTSGGNVLIQYF	TGCAGTGCTAGAGATACATCGGGGGGTAACGTGCTCATTCAGTACTTC
TRBV4-1	-	-	TRBJ2-2	CASSQVEPTGEMFF	TGCGCCAGCAGCCAAGTGGAGCCCACCGGGGAGATGTTTTTT
TRBV12-3/TRBV12-4	-	-	TRBJ1-2	CASCPKKRGYTF	TGTGCCAGCTGTCCCAAGAAGAGGGGCTACACCTTC
TRBV10-3	few	-	TRBJ2-1	CAISERRVNEQFF	TGTGCCATCAGTGAGCGGCGAGTGAATGAGCAGTTCTTC
TRBV7-2	-	-	TRBJ1-2	CASSLVPASYGYTF	TGTGCCAGCAGCTTAGTACCGGCCTCCTATGGCTACACCTTC
TRBV21-1	-	-	TRBJ2-7	CASADPGEQYF	TGTGCCAGCGCTGACCCGGGAGAGCAGTACTTC
TRBV19	few	TRBD1	TRBJ2-4	CASSIGQGRVKNIQYF	TGTGCCAGTAGTATAGGACAGGGAAGGGTCAAAAACATTCAGTACTTC